The 23 T cell receptor beta chains listed next were all sequenced from one sample in a study of beta chain features in type 1 diabetes. For these TCRs, the target antigens are not known. General observations from the study: Within each of all four CD4+ subsets, Type 1 diabetes patients had TCRB CDR3s that were moderately but significantly shorter.

The whole isolated RNA underwent reverse transcription, so sequencing captured expressed TCRB transcripts. Profiling relied on immunoSEQ multiplex PCR, and the TCRdb table lists in-frame clones only, not all of them. In the table there are a few hundred thousand clones, 14% to 15% of which are singletons. The sequenced material came from naive CD4+ T cells from blood. The receptors originated from a man aged 18-30 years with type 1 diabetes.

This clone was counted between two and nine times. This sequence joins TRBV5-1 and TRBJ2-3; D possibly corresponds to TRBD2 (6 bases). Germline V gene lookup returns CDR1 SGHRS and CDR2 YFSETQ. The CDR3 covers 14 residues. The V gene lost 3 bases and the J gene lost 0 bases, with 8 bases spanning the gap. This chain's CDR3 is CASSSGRSTDTQYF. The CDR3 DNA reads as TGCGCCAGCAGCTCCGGGAGAAGCACAGATACGCAGTATTTT.

V and J are TRBV10-3 and TRBJ2-2; weak D call: TRBD1 (6 bases). Trimming pared 6 bases from V and 4 bases from J, leaving 9 bases between. The CDR3 is 13 residues long. Germline CDR1 is ENHRY and CDR2 is SYGVKD. The CDR3 nucleotides read TGTGCCATCAGCCCGGACAGCACCGGGGAGCTGTTTTTT. Encoded protein: CAISPDSTGELFF.

This clone turned up a few times. V is TRBV27 and J is TRBJ1-2, with 7 bases matching TRBD1. J lost 2 bases, V lost 5 bases, and 5 bases had no gene match. There are 14 residues in the CDR3. Germline V CDR1 and CDR2: MNHEY, SMNVEV (reference sequence). The CDR3 bases are TGTGCCAGCAGTCCCCTCAGGGGGAACTATGGCTACACCTTC. Its protein is CASSPLRGNYGYTF.

The sample holds a few counts of this clone. The genes are TRBV18 and TRBJ2-5; TRBD2 aligns across 8 bases. The length of the CDR3 is 17 residues. The V and J ends lost 6 bases and 1 base, in that order; junction bases with no gene match: 13. Germline values: CDR1 KGHSH, CDR2 LQKENI. The CDR3 loop is CASSPRRGANLQETQYF. The CDR3 DNA reads as TGTGCCAGCTCCCCAAGGCGGGGGGCCAACCTCCAAGAGACCCAGTACTTC. The entire variable domain, with the rest obtained from reference TRBV18 and TRBJ2-5, is as follows: NAGVMQNPRHLVRRRGQEARLRCSPMKGHSHVYWYRQLPEEGLKFMVYLQKENIIDESGMPKERFSAEFPKEGPSILRIQQVVRGDSAAYFCASSPRRGANLQETQYFGPGTRLLVL.

This clone was seen more than once but under ten times. The chain has TRBV2 and TRBJ2-7; D gene ambiguous. Germline V lookup: CDR1 SNHLY, CDR2 FYNNEI. Trimming removed 4 bases at V and 4 bases at J, with 8 bases between. The CDR3 length is 12 residues. This chain's CDR3 is CASSVNSYEQYF. The CDR3 DNA is TGTGCCAGCAGTGTTAACAGTTACGAGCAGTACTTC. Supplemented by reference TRBV2 and TRBJ2-7, the full variable domain reads EPEVTQTPSHQVTQMGQEVILRCVPISNHLYFYWYRQILGQKVEFLVSFYNNEISEKSEIFDDQFSVERPDGSNFTLKIRSTKLEDSAMYFCASSVNSYEQYFGPGTRLTVT.

This clone was seen a few times. The V and J genes are TRBV5-1 and TRBJ2-1; the match to TRBD1 covers 9 bases. The germline V gene has CDR1 SGHRS and CDR2 YFSETQ. J was trimmed by 9 bases and V by 4 bases; bases with no gene match: 14. There are 16 residues in the CDR3. The CDR3 is CASSARGDRDEGEQFF. The CDR3 bases are TGCGCCAGCAGCGCTCGGGGGGACAGGGATGAGGGTGAGCAGTTCTTC.

The rearrangement uses TRBV5-4 and TRBJ2-1; 9 bases align to TRBD1. This CDR3 has 15 residues. V was clipped by 4 bases and J by 10 bases; unmatched bases: 12. Germline CDR1 SGHNT, CDR2 YYREEE (reference sequence). CDR3 sequence: CASSRGGQGSREQFF. The CDR3 region has the DNA TGTGCCAGCAGCCGGGGCGGACAGGGGTCTCGGGAGCAGTTCTTC.

The chain recombines TRBV28 with TRBJ2-3, with 9 bases fitting TRBD1. V lost 6 bases and J lost 2; bases outside the gene matches: 9. CDR3 length: 16 residues. The V gene's germline CDR1 is MDHEN and CDR2 SYDVKM. CDR3 residues: CASSPDRGAATDTQYF. Written as DNA, the CDR3 is TGTGCCAGCAGCCCTGACAGGGGGGCGGCCACAGATACGCAGTATTTT.

The rearrangement joins TRBV5-4 to TRBJ1-2; 10 positions match TRBD1. The CDR3 runs to 15 residues. Germline V lookup: CDR1 SGHNT, CDR2 YYREEE (reference sequence). J gave up 0 bases and V 5 bases, and 4 bases lay outside the gene matches. The CDR3 protein is CASRSGTGANYGYTF. In DNA, the CDR3 is TGTGCCAGCAGATCCGGGACAGGGGCTAACTATGGCTACACCTTC.

The rearrangement joins TRBV11-2 to TRBJ2-7; 7 positions match TRBD1. The CDR3 is 15 amino acids. CDR1 is SGHAT, CDR2 FQNNGV, per germline. V lost 4 bases to trimming and J lost 3 bases; unmatched junction nucleotides: 9. The CDR3 spells CASSSQGSNFYEQYF. In DNA form, the CDR3 reads TGTGCCAGCAGCTCACAGGGGTCGAATTTCTACGAGCAGTACTTC. The full variable domain, rest sourced from reference TRBV11-2 and TRBJ2-7, is EAGVAQSPRYKIIEKRQSVAFWCNPISGHATLYWYQQILGQGPKLLIQFQNNGVVDDSQLPKDRFSAERLKGVDSTLKIQPAKLEDSAVYLCASSSQGSNFYEQYFGPGTRLTVT.

The J gene is TRBJ2-3, the V gene TRBV9; D remains ambiguous. The CDR3 runs to 15 residues. V lost 4 bases and J lost 0, with 12 bases in between. Germline V gene lookup returns CDR1 SGDLS and CDR2 YYNGEE. The CDR3 DNA reads TGTGCCAGCAGCCCTACCTTGCGGAGCACAGATACGCAGTATTTT. Translated: CASSPTLRSTDTQYF.

The genes are TRBV11-2 and TRBJ1-1, with D possibly TRBD1 on 6 matching bases. V lost 5 bases to trimming and J lost 6 bases, with 13 bases between them. Germline loops: CDR1 SGHAT, CDR2 FQNNGV. This CDR3 has 13 residues. The CDR3 sequence: CASSPGTKAEAFF. The CDR3, as DNA: TGTGCCAGCAGCCCCGGGACAAAAGCTGAAGCTTTCTTT.

The J gene is TRBJ2-3, the V gene TRBV15, with 7 bases matching TRBD2. This CDR3 region has 14 residues. Germline V gene data show CDR1 as LNHNV and CDR2 as YYDKDF (reference sequence). Unmatched junction bases numbered 0, after V lost 0 bases and J lost 3 bases. CDR3: CATSREGGTDTQYF. Written as DNA, the CDR3 is TGTGCCACCAGCAGAGAGGGGGGGACAGATACGCAGTATTTT. Full variable domain (rest looked up from reference TRBV15 and TRBJ2-3): DAMVIQNPRYQVTQFGKPVTLSCSQTLNHNVMYWYQQKSSQAPKLLFHYYDKDFNNEADTPDNFQSRRPNTSFCFLDIRSPGLGDTAMYLCATSREGGTDTQYFGPGTRLTVL.

The CDR3 region has the DNA TGTGCCAGCAGCCCCTACTCCCTTGATGGCTACACCTTC. As protein: CASSPYSLDGYTF. This chain links TRBV11-2 with TRBJ1-2; D ambiguous. V lost 5 bases and J 6 bases, leaving 13 bases between the germline ends. Germline loops: CDR1 SGHAT, CDR2 FQNNGV. This CDR3 has 13 residues. Based on the CDR3 plus reference TRBV11-2 and TRBJ1-2, the full variable domain is EAGVAQSPRYKIIEKRQSVAFWCNPISGHATLYWYQQILGQGPKLLIQFQNNGVVDDSQLPKDRFSAERLKGVDSTLKIQPAKLEDSAVYLCASSPYSLDGYTFGSGTRLTVV.

There are a few counts of this clone. This chain connects TRBV5-1 to TRBJ2-3, with unresolved D. The germline V and J ends were trimmed by 4 bases and 5 bases, with 14 bases remaining between them. This CDR3 is built from 14 residues. Germline values: CDR1 SGHRS, CDR2 YFSETQ. DNA for the CDR3: TGCGCCAGCAGCCCCCCTTTCGGTCTAGATACGCAGTATTTT. This codes for CASSPPFGLDTQYF.

In this sample, this clone turned up a few times. The CDR3 region has the DNA TGCGCCAGCAGCCAGAGAGAGGGGGTTACGCAGTATTTT. As protein: CASSQREGVTQYF. The chain has TRBV4-3 and TRBJ2-3; weak D call: TRBD1 (6 bases). Trimming left V 3 bases short and J 8 bases short, with 12 bases between. CDR1 is LGHNA and CDR2 is YSLEER in the germline V gene. The CDR3 has 13 residues.

This clone was seen a few times. This chain connects TRBV28 to TRBJ1-5; 7 bases are a match to TRBD1. In germline, CDR1 is MDHEN, CDR2 SYDVKM. V dropped 4 bases and J dropped 5; count of bases not matched to a gene: 5. The CDR3 extends over 14 amino acids. The CDR3 DNA follows: TGTGCCAGCAGTTCGGGACAGCTGGATCAGCCCCAGCATTTT. This codes for CASSSGQLDQPQHF.

This chain links TRBV6-5 with TRBJ2-1; 12 positions match TRBD2. Germline V gives CDR1 MNHEY, CDR2 SVGAGI. This CDR3 has 14 residues. J gave up 5 bases and V 7 bases, and 3 bases lay outside the gene matches. Here the CDR3 reads CASIGLAGNNEQFF. DNA of the CDR3: TGTGCCAGCATCGGACTAGCGGGAAACAATGAGCAGTTCTTC.

This clone was found a few times. The CDR3 nucleotides are TGCGCCAGCAGTCCCCCTCAGAGCGGCAATCAGCCCCAGCATTTT. This sequence encodes CASSPPQSGNQPQHF. The chain links TRBV23-1 to TRBJ1-5; D uncertain. TRBV23-1 is identified as an open reading frame with a role that is uncertain. The V and J ends lost 4 bases and 2 bases respectively, with 12 bases between them. This CDR3 has 15 residues.

The chain couples TRBV27 to TRBJ1-5; the match to TRBD1 covers 7 bases. This CDR3 region has 16 residues. Per the germline V gene, CDR1 is MNHEY and CDR2 is SMNVEV (reference sequence). Trimming took 2 bases from V and 2 from J; bases not matched to a gene: 6. The CDR3 spells CASSLTGAYGNQPQHF. The CDR3 DNA follows: TGTGCCAGCAGTTTAACAGGGGCGTATGGCAATCAGCCCCAGCATTTT.

This clone was observed a few times. The chain uses TRBV5-4 and TRBJ1-3; D call uncertain. Germline V gene data show CDR1 as SGHNT and CDR2 as YYREEE (reference sequence). V lost 3 bases and J lost 11, with 12 bases in between. This CDR3 comprises 12 residues. Here the CDR3 reads CASSSRGLPIYF. The CDR3 DNA is TGTGCCAGCAGCTCCCGCGGGCTCCCCATATATTTT.

This clone appeared a few times. The CDR3 protein is CASSQDRDSNQPQHF. For the CDR3, the DNA is TGTGCCAGCAGCCAGGACCGGGACAGTAATCAGCCCCAGCATTTT. The V call is TRBV4-2, the J call TRBJ1-5; 7 bases fit TRBD1. Germline V gives CDR1 LGHNA, CDR2 YNFKEQ. The CDR3 loop spans 15 amino acids. Trimming removed 3 bases from V and 4 bases from J; junction bases left unmatched: 6.

This chain's CDR3 is CASPSPGHLFTDTQYF. Written as DNA, the CDR3 is TGTGCCAGCCCTTCACCCGGACACCTTTTCACAGATACGCAGTATTTT. The chain joins TRBV19 to TRBJ2-3; possibly TRBD1 for D (5 bases). Germline V CDR1 and CDR2: LNHDA, SQIVND (reference sequence). This CDR3 region has 16 residues. V lost 9 bases to trimming and J lost 2 bases, with 21 bases between them.